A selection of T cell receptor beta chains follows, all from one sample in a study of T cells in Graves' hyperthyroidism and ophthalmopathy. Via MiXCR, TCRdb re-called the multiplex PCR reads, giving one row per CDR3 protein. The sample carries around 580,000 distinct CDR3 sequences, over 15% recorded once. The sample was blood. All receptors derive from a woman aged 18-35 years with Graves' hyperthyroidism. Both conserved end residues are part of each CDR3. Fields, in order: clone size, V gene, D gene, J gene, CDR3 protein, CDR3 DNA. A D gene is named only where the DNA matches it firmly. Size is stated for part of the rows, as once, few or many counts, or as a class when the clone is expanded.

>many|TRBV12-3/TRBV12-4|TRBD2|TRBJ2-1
CASRATSGGGNEQFF
TGTGCCAGCAGGGCGACTAGCGGGGGAGGCAATGAGCAGTTCTTC
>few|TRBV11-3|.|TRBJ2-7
CASSAGPTYEQYF
TGTGCCAGCAGTGCAGGGCCGACCTACGAGCAGTACTTC
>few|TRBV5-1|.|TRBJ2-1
CASSRAPGPNEQFF
TGCGCCAGCAGCCGAGCCCCCGGCCCCAATGAGCAGTTCTTC
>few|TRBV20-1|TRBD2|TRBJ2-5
CSAILMASGGKETQYF
TGCAGTGCGATACTAATGGCTAGCGGGGGTAAAGAGACCCAGTACTTC
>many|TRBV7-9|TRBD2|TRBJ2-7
CASSLAGGDEQYF
TGCGCCAGCAGCTTAGCGGGGGGGGATGAGCAGTACTTC
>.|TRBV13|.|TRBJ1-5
CASSFGQRNQPQHF
TGTGCCAGCAGCTTTGGTCAGAGGAATCAGCCCCAGCATTTT
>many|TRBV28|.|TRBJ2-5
CASGTGAPETQYF
TGTGCCAGCGGAACGGGGGCGCCGGAGACCCAGTACTTC
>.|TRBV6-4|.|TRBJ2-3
CASSDSAGVADTQYF
TGTGCCAGCAGTGACTCGGCAGGGGTGGCAGATACGCAGTATTTT
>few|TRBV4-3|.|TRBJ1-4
CASSQYIPGTTEKLFF
TGCGCCAGCAGCCAATACATTCCCGGGACTACAGAAAAACTGTTTTTT
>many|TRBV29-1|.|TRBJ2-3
CSASGGDNPADTQYF
TGCAGCGCGAGTGGTGGGGACAACCCAGCAGATACGCAGTATTTT
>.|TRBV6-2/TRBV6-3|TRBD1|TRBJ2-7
CASSYQGTGPYEQYF
TGTGCCAGCAGTTACCAGGGGACAGGACCCTACGAGCAGTACTTC
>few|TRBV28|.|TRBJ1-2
CASSWVTFNGYTF
TGTGCCAGCAGCTGGGTTACTTTCAATGGCTACACCTTC
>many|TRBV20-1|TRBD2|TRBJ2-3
CSAARGGFTDTQYF
TGCAGTGCTGCTCGGGGGGGTTTTACAGATACGCAGTATTTT
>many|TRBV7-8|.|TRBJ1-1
CASSLAPDAEAFF
TGTGCCAGCAGCTTAGCCCCTGACGCTGAAGCTTTCTTT
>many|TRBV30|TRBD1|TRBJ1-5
CAWSVLGTASNQPQHF
TGTGCCTGGAGTGTACTCGGGACAGCGAGCAATCAGCCCCAGCATTTT
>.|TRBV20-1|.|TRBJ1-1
CSASGDGRNTEAFF
TGCAGTGCATCTGGGGACGGGAGGAACACTGAAGCTTTCTTT
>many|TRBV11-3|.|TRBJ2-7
CASSLFEDRSYEQYF
TGTGCCAGCAGCTTATTCGAAGACAGATCCTACGAGCAGTACTTC
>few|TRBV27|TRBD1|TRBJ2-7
CASSPGQGGGYEQYF
TGTGCCAGCAGTCCGGGACAGGGAGGCGGCTACGAGCAGTACTTC
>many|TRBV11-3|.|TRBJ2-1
CASSLDRWGANSYNEQFF
TGTGCCAGCAGCTTAGATCGGTGGGGGGCCAACTCCTACAATGAGCAGTTCTTC
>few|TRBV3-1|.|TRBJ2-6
CASSPTWGEVGANVLTF
TGTGCCAGCAGCCCAACGTGGGGGGAGGTTGGGGCCAACGTCCTGACTTTC
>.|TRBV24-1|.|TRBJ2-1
CATSDIQGLRAEQFF
TGTGCCACCAGTGATATACAGGGACTGAGGGCTGAGCAGTTCTTC
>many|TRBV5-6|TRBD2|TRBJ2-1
CASSLALAGLKNEQFF
TGTGCCAGCAGCTTGGCCTTAGCGGGATTAAAGAATGAGCAGTTCTTC
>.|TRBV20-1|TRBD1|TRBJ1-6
CSATGTGGSPLHF
TGCAGTGCTACCGGGACAGGTGGATCACCCCTCCACTTT
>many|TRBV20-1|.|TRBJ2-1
CSSLGRLGEQFF
TGCAGTTCACTCGGACGGCTCGGGGAGCAGTTCTTC
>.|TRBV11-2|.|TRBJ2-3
CASSLDRSSDTQYF
TGTGCCAGCAGCTTAGATAGGAGCTCAGATACGCAGTATTTT
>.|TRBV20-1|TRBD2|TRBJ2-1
CSARDPGGGYNEQFF
TGCAGTGCTAGAGACCCGGGGGGAGGGTACAATGAGCAGTTCTTC
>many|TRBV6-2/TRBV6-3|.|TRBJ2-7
CASSSNKQGGYEQYF
TGTGCCAGCAGTTCGAATAAGCAGGGGGGCTACGAGCAGTACTTC
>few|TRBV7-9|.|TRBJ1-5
CASSRPEGGQPQHF
TGTGCCAGCAGCCGCCCGGAGGGGGGTCAGCCCCAGCATTTT
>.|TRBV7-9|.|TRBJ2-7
CASSSEGPNEQYF
TGTGCCAGCAGCTCCGAGGGGCCTAACGAGCAGTACTTC